This T cell receptor beta chain was documented in a study of T cells in localized non-small cell lung cancer. Method: immunoSEQ multiplex PCR; TCRdb's copy keeps in-frame clones and lacks some. In the table there are roughly 26,000 clones, more than 65% of which are singletons. Notes on the study in general: A median roughly 50 of the top 100 tumor clones appeared in adjacent lung. Longer survival (overall) was linked to higher T cell density in blood. Heterogeneity cannot be ruled out, as sequencing used one tumor region only.

Points on this clone: The antigen is undetermined.

This TCR derives from a man between 35 and 75 years old with stage III squamous cell lung carcinoma. The sequencing used peripheral blood, collected before any cancer treatment.

The CDR3, as DNA: TGTGCCACCAGCAGAGGGAGGATAGGACTAGCGGGAGGATCCTACAATGAGCAGTTCTTC. Translation gives CATSRGRIGLAGGSYNEQFF. The chain employs TRBV15 and TRBJ2-1; TRBD2 matches at 14 bases. The germline V gene has CDR1 LNHNV and CDR2 YYDKDF (reference sequence). The CDR3 loop spans 20 amino acids. The ends lost 1 base at V and 1 base at J; junction bases unmatched: 9.